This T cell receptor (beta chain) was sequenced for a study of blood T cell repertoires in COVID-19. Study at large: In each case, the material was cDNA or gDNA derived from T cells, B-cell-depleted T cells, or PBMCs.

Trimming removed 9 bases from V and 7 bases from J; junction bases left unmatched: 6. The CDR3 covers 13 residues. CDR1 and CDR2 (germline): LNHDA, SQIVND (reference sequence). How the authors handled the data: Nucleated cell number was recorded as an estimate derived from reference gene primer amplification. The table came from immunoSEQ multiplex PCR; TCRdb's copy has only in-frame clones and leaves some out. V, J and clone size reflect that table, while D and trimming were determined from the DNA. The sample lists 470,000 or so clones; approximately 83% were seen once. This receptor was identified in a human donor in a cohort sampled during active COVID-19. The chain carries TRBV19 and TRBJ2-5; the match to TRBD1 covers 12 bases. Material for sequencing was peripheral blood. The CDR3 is CASTGQGAATQYF. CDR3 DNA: TGTGCCAGCACGGGACAGGGGGCAGCGACCCAGTACTTC.